This T cell receptor beta chain was found in a study of cytomegalovirus exposure and HLA in healthy donors. A multiplex PCR was run with 60 Vbeta primers and 13 Jbeta primers. Assay: immunoSEQ multiplex PCR; the TCRdb copy retains only in-frame clones and omits some. The profile shows more than 200,000 clones, around 70% of them singletons. The clonotype comes from a man aged 40-55 years in good health and CMV-seropositive. Sequenced sample: PBMCs.

CDR3 in amino acids: CASSGTGKDYGYTF. The CDR3 DNA is TGCGCCAGCAGCGGGACAGGGAAGGACTATGGCTACACCTTC. The chain uses TRBV5-1 and TRBJ1-2; 9 positions agree with TRBD1. Per the germline V gene, CDR1 is SGHRS and CDR2 is YFSETQ. V lost 4 bases to trimming and J lost 3 bases; unmatched junction nucleotides: 4. CDR3 length equals 14 residues.